Included here is one T cell receptor beta chain sequence, with context. Its antigen remains unidentified. Germline values: CDR1 MNHEY, CDR2 SMNVEV (reference sequence). This CDR3 contains 15 residues. Trimming took 3 bases from V and 3 from J, leaving 12 bases between them. Here immunoSEQ multiplex PCR was the method, and the copy in TCRdb shows in-frame clones only, minus some. The sample records 100,000 to 150,000 clones, 80% to 95% being singletons. The entry originates in a study of T cell responses to AZD1222 COVID-19 vaccine. Study-level results: CD4 TCRs covered the whole spike, strongest at regions 160-218 and 743-854. Spike-specific TCRs gained breadth and depth after people received two AZD1222 doses. Repertoires in all cases were sampled only once the peak T cell response had passed. It should be noted that donors were predominantly white British and more often female, and clonal diversity was possibly underestimated.

The genes are TRBV27 and TRBJ1-5; D might be TRBD1 (5 bases). This TCR was sampled from an adult in good health. The sample consisted of peripheral blood, taken on day 0 of MenACWY control vaccination. The CDR3 DNA sequence: TGTGCCAGCAGTTTTATGGCAGGGTCCAATCAGCCCCAGCATTTT. Its translation: CASSFMAGSNQPQHF.